This TCR beta chain is from a study of monozygotic twins with inflammatory bowel disease. TCRdb re-called the 5' RACE reads and catalogs CDR3 proteins one per entry, DNA excluded. The listing contains approximately 330,000 distinct CDR3 sequences. This clonotype was sampled from a human donor with ulcerative colitis or Crohn's disease, or a healthy co-twin of an affected twin (not recorded which). Specimen: blood.

The CDR3 is CSAKKLAGSYTGELFF. The chain carries TRBV20-1 and TRBJ2-2; TCRdb's assignment of TRBD2 cannot be checked, as there is no DNA. CDR3 length: 16 residues. CDR1 and CDR2 from the germline V gene are DFQATT and SNEGSKA (reference sequence).